This T cell receptor (beta chain) was identified in a study of T-cell reconstitution after alpha-beta-depleted transplantation in children. Study outcomes and limitations: Surviving recipient T cells and thymic progenitors underlay high day-60 TCRbeta diversity in some patients. Most T-cell counts and diversity one year after the transplant came from T cells that were newly produced. Several hundred graft clones that had expanded were reportedly the source of alpha-beta T cells about two months after transplant.

Looked up from germline, CDR1 is SGHTA and CDR2 is FQGNSA. The CDR3 is 15 residues long. V was clipped by 0 bases and J by 2 bases, with 8 bases between them. Worth noting for this clonotype: Its antigen remains unidentified.

Library preparation (for TCRbeta) was performed with unique molecular identifiers. TCRdb re-analysed the PCR reads in MiXCR, keeping a single row per CDR3 protein. The data contain over 80,000 distinct CDR3 sequences, 20% to 30% of them singletons. The sample here was PBMCs, taken before TCRalphabeta/CD19-depleted stem cell transplant. The gene calls are TRBV7-2 and TRBJ2-1; no clear D. This TCR came from a boy aged 2 to 10 with acute lymphoblastic leukemia, due to receive a stem cell transplant. The chain's CDR3 is CASSLAAGPYNEQFF. For the CDR3, the DNA is TGTGCCAGCAGCTTAGCGGCCGGGCCCTACAATGAGCAGTTCTTC.